This TCR beta chain comes out of a study of blood T cell repertoires in COVID-19. Study at large: Acute-phase and convalescent COVID-19 samples originated in the United States, Italy and Spain.

Deletions cut 2 bases from V and 7 bases from J, with 12 bases between. The CDR3 runs to 14 residues. Germline V gives CDR1 MNHEY, CDR2 SVGAGI. The protocol was immunoSEQ multiplex PCR, while the TCRdb copy is restricted to in-frame clones and leaves out a portion. The sample has about 250,000 clones, about 88% seen once; the top ten hold under 8%. The chain links TRBV6-5 to TRBJ1-5; D might be TRBD1 (6 bases). This TCR was sampled from a woman aged 50 to 60 who had been exposed to COVID-19. Sequencing was carried out using PBMCs or T cells enriched from blood (not recorded which). In DNA form, the CDR3 reads TGTGCCAGCAGTTACCGGGGGGGCTGGCAGCCCCAGCATTTT. It yields the protein CASSYRGGWQPQHF.